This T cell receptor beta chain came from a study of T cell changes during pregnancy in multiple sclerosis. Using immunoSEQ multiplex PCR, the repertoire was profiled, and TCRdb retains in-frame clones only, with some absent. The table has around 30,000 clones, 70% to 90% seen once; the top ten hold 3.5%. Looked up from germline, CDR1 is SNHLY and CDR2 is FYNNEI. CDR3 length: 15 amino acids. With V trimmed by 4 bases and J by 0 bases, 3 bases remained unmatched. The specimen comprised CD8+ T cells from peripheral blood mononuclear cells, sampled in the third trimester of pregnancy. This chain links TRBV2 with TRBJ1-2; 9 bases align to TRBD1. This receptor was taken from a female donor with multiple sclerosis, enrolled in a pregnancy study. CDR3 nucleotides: TGTGCCAGCAGTGGGGGACAGGGAGCTAACTATGGCTACACCTTC. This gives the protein CASSGGQGANYGYTF.